Below are 31 T cell receptor beta chains sequenced from a single sample in a study of blood T cell repertoires in COVID-19. Profiled with immunoSEQ multiplex PCR; TCRdb holds only in-frame clones, not every one. The sample carries around 200,000 clones, 88% recorded once. The source material was peripheral blood. The source is a young man with active or convalescent COVID-19.

This clone was counted a single time. The chain has TRBV11-2 and TRBJ1-2; 10 nucleotides agree with TRBD1. V lost 2 bases to trimming and J lost 8 bases; unmatched junction nucleotides: 11. The CDR3 spans 16 residues. Germline CDR1 and CDR2: SGHAT and FQNNGV. The CDR3 is CASSLPRPGTGDGYTF. CDR3 bases: TGTGCCAGCAGCTTACCACGACCCGGGACAGGGGACGGCTACACCTTC.

The V and J genes are TRBV9 and TRBJ1-2, with D perhaps matching TRBD1 (6 bases). From germline, CDR1 is SGDLS and CDR2 YYNGEE. This CDR3 has 15 residues. Trimming cost V 5 bases and J 6 bases, with 20 bases left between them. CDR3 bases: TGTGCCAGCAGTGCGAGGTATACCGCAGGGGATGGCTACACCTTC. This encodes CASSARYTAGDGYTF.

The rearrangement links TRBV19 to TRBJ2-1; perhaps TRBD1 as D (7 bases). Germline V lookup: CDR1 LNHDA, CDR2 SQIVND (reference sequence). The CDR3 is 14 residues long. Trimming took off 9 bases at V and 6 bases at J, with 18 bases between the two ends. The CDR3 sequence is CASRRRGQSNEQFF. DNA for the CDR3: TGTGCCAGCAGAAGGAGGGGGCAGAGCAATGAGCAGTTCTTC. Supplemented by reference TRBV19 and TRBJ2-1, the full variable domain reads DGGITQSPKYLFRKEGQNVTLSCEQNLNHDAMYWYRQDPGQGLRLIYYSQIVNDFQKGDIAEGYSVSREKKESFPLTVTSAQKNPTAFYLCASRRRGQSNEQFFGPGTRLTVL.

The V and J genes are TRBV11-2 and TRBJ2-1, with D maybe TRBD1 (6 bases). The V end was cut by 2 bases, the J end by 3 bases, with 23 bases between. The CDR3 spans 19 residues. The germline gives CDR1 SGHAT, CDR2 FQNNGV. The CDR3 loop reads CASSLIDRPQRSNYNEQFF. The DNA of the CDR3 is TGTGCCAGCAGCTTAATCGACAGGCCCCAACGATCAAACTACAATGAGCAGTTCTTC.

The chain has TRBV3-1 (or the pseudogene TRBV3-2) and TRBJ1-2, with 7 positions matching TRBD1. This CDR3 spans 13 amino acids. Germline lookup yields CDR1 LGHDT and CDR2 YNNKEL (reference sequence). Losses at the gene ends were 5 bases for V and 2 bases for J; bases not matched to a gene: 2. CDR3 sequence reads: CASSKGQNYGYTF. In nucleotides, the CDR3 is TGTGCCAGCAGCAAGGGACAGAACTATGGCTACACCTTC.

This chain joins TRBV2 and TRBJ2-3; TRBD1 might be the D (6 bases). CDR3 length: 15 amino acids. V dropped 7 bases and J dropped 6 bases, with 20 bases sitting between them. Germline loops: CDR1 SNHLY, CDR2 FYNNEI. CDR3 in amino acids: CASTSTGAPADTQYF. For the CDR3, the DNA is TGTGCCAGCACCTCGACAGGAGCACCAGCGGATACGCAGTATTTT. Using reference TRBV2 and TRBJ2-3 for the parts outside the CDR3, the full variable domain is EPEVTQTPSHQVTQMGQEVILRCVPISNHLYFYWYRQILGQKVEFLVSFYNNEISEKSEIFDDQFSVERPDGSNFTLKIRSTKLEDSAMYFCASTSTGAPADTQYFGPGTRLTVL.

The gene calls are TRBV7-8 and TRBJ2-1, with D perhaps matching TRBD2 (5 bases). This CDR3 has 15 amino acids. Germline CDR1 reads SGHVS; CDR2 reads FQNEAQ. V lost 5 bases to trimming and J lost 6 bases, with 17 bases between them. Here the CDR3 DNA reads TGTGCCAGCAGCCCCCGGGGAATTACCACCAATGAGCAGTTCTTC. Its translation is CASSPRGITTNEQFF.

V usage is TRBV29-1 and J usage is TRBJ1-1; TRBD1 agrees at 8 bases. V was clipped by 7 bases and J by 6 bases; unmatched bases: 10. The CDR3 length is 13 residues. Germline CDR1 reads SQVTM; CDR2 reads ANQGSEA. In DNA form, the CDR3 reads TGCAGCGCCGGACAGGGAAGCGGCGCTGAAGCTTTCTTT. It translates to CSAGQGSGAEAFF. Using reference TRBV29-1 and TRBJ1-1 for the parts outside the CDR3, the full variable domain is SAVISQKPSRDICQRGTSLTIQCQVDSQVTMMFWYRQQPGQSLTLIATANQGSEATYESGFVIDKFPISRPNLTFSTLTVSNMSPEDSSIYLCSAGQGSGAEAFFGQGTRLTVV.

The chain has TRBV6-5 and TRBJ2-7; 8 nucleotides agree with TRBD1. Looked up from germline, CDR1 is MNHEY and CDR2 is SVGAGI. J lost 2 bases, V lost 5 bases, and 5 bases had no gene match. The length of the CDR3 is 14 residues. The CDR3 loop reads CASSIDRGPYEQYF. CDR3 DNA: TGTGCCAGCAGTATAGACAGGGGACCCTACGAGCAGTACTTC.

The genes are TRBV11-2 and TRBJ2-5, with D perhaps matching TRBD2 (7 bases). V was pared by 2 bases and J by 5 bases, with 18 bases between. This CDR3 has 16 amino acids. The germline V gene has CDR1 SGHAT and CDR2 FQNNGV. CDR3 nucleotides: TGTGCCAGCAGCTTATTTGGGGGGGCCAGTTCGGAGACCCAGTACTTC. Translation gives CASSLFGGASSETQYF.

The CDR3 DNA is TGTGCCATGACATTTACAGGAAGGAAGGAGCCCTACGAGCAGTACTTC. This encodes CAMTFTGRKEPYEQYF. The V and J genes are TRBV21-1 and TRBJ2-7; the DNA was not used to check the table's D call, TRBD1. TRBV21-1 is described as a pseudogene. The CDR3 consists of 16 residues.

This clone occurred a few times. The J gene is TRBJ2-1, the V gene TRBV2; D remains ambiguous. V shed 7 bases and J shed 9 bases, with 10 bases lying between them. This CDR3 is 11 amino acids long. CDR1 SNHLY and CDR2 FYNNEI come from the germline V gene. CDR3 coding DNA: TGTGCCAGCATGTATACTCCTGAGCAGTTCTTC. This translates into CASMYTPEQFF. Complete variable domain (other parts from reference TRBV2 and TRBJ2-1): EPEVTQTPSHQVTQMGQEVILRCVPISNHLYFYWYRQILGQKVEFLVSFYNNEISEKSEIFDDQFSVERPDGSNFTLKIRSTKLEDSAMYFCASMYTPEQFFGPGTRLTVL.

V gene TRBV12-3 or TRBV12-4 combines with J gene TRBJ2-7; D is perhaps TRBD2 (6 bases). The germline V and J ends were trimmed by 3 bases and 4 bases, with 10 bases remaining between them. The CDR3 loop spans 13 amino acids. The CDR3 region has the DNA TGTGCCAGCAGTTTGTCGGCGGGGTACGAGCAGTACTTC. As protein: CASSLSAGYEQYF.

The rearrangement links TRBV30 to TRBJ1-5; 9 bases are a match to TRBD1. Germline values: CDR1 GTSNPN, CDR2 SVGIG (reference sequence). The CDR3 spans 14 residues. With 3 bases clipped from V and 6 bases from J, the junction kept 6 bases outside the gene matches. The CDR3 region is CAWRDRGVRQPQHF. CDR3 bases: TGTGCCTGGAGGGACAGGGGCGTACGTCAGCCCCAGCATTTT.

The chain couples TRBV19 to TRBJ2-7; D perhaps matches TRBD1 (6 bases). The CDR3 is made up of 13 amino acids. The germline gives CDR1 LNHDA, CDR2 SQIVND (reference sequence). Trimming shortened V by 2 bases and J by 3 bases, and 8 bases separated the two germline ends. CDR3 amino acids: CASSIPGHYEQYF. The CDR3, as DNA: TGTGCCAGTAGTATACCGGGACACTACGAGCAGTACTTC.

This sequence joins TRBV9 and TRBJ1-2; D remains ambiguous. There are 13 residues in the CDR3. Germline loops: CDR1 SGDLS, CDR2 YYNGEE. V was trimmed by 4 bases and J by 5 bases, leaving 12 bases between them. The CDR3 DNA sequence: TGTGCCAGCAGCCCAGACTCGGGGTATGGCTACACCTTC. It codes for CASSPDSGYGYTF.

This rearrangement joins TRBV14 to TRBJ2-3; D might be TRBD1 (5 bases). The germline gives CDR1 SGHDN, CDR2 FVKESK. V lost 1 base to trimming and J lost 9 bases, with 11 bases between them. CDR3 length equals 13 residues. CDR3 sequence (DNA): TGTGCCAGCAGCCAAGGTGGACAAGCAACGCAGTATTTT. Translated, it gives CASSQGGQATQYF. Full variable domain (remainder filled in from reference TRBV14 and TRBJ2-3): EAGVTQFPSHSVIEKGQTVTLRCDPISGHDNLYWYRRVMGKEIKFLLHFVKESKQDESGMPNNRFLAERTGGTYSTLKVQPAELEDSGVYFCASSQGGQATQYFGPGTRLTVL.

V usage is TRBV7-9 and J usage is TRBJ2-3; TRBD2 matches at 11 bases. V gave up 5 bases and J gave up 5 bases; unmatched junction bases: 6. The CDR3 sequence is 15 residues long. The germline gives CDR1 SEHNR, CDR2 FQNEAQ (reference sequence). CDR3 residues: CASSPTSGIVDTQYF. As DNA, the CDR3 is TGTGCCAGCAGCCCGACTAGCGGGATTGTAGATACGCAGTATTTT.

The V and J genes are TRBV7-3 and TRBJ2-1, with TRBD2 identical over 11 bases. Germline CDR1 is SGHTA and CDR2 is FQGTGA. Losses at the gene ends were 5 bases for V and 3 bases for J; bases not matched to a gene: 15. The CDR3 length is 19 residues. Here the CDR3 reads CASSPEPASGGFIYNEQFF. The CDR3 coding sequence is TGTGCCAGCAGCCCCGAACCGGCTAGCGGGGGGTTTATCTACAATGAGCAGTTCTTC.

In its sample, this clone was seen a few times. V usage is TRBV3-1 (or the pseudogene TRBV3-2) and J usage is TRBJ1-6; D is ambiguous. Trimming shortened V by 0 bases and J by 9 bases, and 9 bases separated the two germline ends. This CDR3 spans 14 amino acids. Germline V gives CDR1 LGHDT, CDR2 YNNKEL (reference sequence). The CDR3 sequence is CASSQESWLSPLHF. Written as DNA, the CDR3 is TGTGCCAGCAGCCAAGAAAGTTGGCTTTCACCCCTCCACTTT.

The chain recombines TRBV19 with TRBJ2-5; 8 bases line up with TRBD1. Germline V gene data show CDR1 as LNHDA and CDR2 as SQIVND (reference sequence). With 6 bases clipped from V and 5 bases from J, the junction kept 14 bases outside the gene matches. The CDR3 is 16 amino acids. The CDR3 DNA is TGTGCCAGTAGCCGGCCGGTAGCAGGGGGCGGCGAGACCCAGTACTTC. Protein product: CASSRPVAGGGETQYF.

The chain uses TRBV6-2 or TRBV6-3 and TRBJ2-7, with 12 bases that match TRBD2. The CDR3 is 19 amino acids. V gave up 5 bases and J gave up 2 bases; unmatched junction bases: 16. Per germline, CDR1 MNHEY and CDR2 SVGEGT. The CDR3 protein is CASSRTSLGLAGSAYEQYF. Here the CDR3 DNA reads TGTGCCAGCAGTCGTACTTCTCTTGGACTAGCGGGAAGTGCCTACGAGCAGTACTTC.

The rearrangement uses TRBV18 and TRBJ1-5; D may be TRBD1 (5 bases). V gave up 3 bases and J gave up 8 bases, with 14 bases separating them. There are 14 residues in the CDR3. CDR1 is KGHSH and CDR2 is LQKENI in the germline V gene. The CDR3 bases are TGTGCCAGCTCACCTACTGACGGGGGGGAGCCCCAGCATTTT. Its translation is CASSPTDGGEPQHF.

This chain connects TRBV18 to TRBJ1-4, with 11 bases fitting TRBD1. Trimming removed 3 bases from V and 8 bases from J; junction bases left unmatched: 8. The CDR3 loop spans 16 amino acids. Per the germline V gene, CDR1 is KGHSH and CDR2 is LQKENI. The CDR3 region is CASSPDRGRVVEKLFF. The CDR3 bases are TGTGCCAGCTCACCGGACAGGGGGCGCGTGGTCGAAAAACTGTTTTTT.

This chain links TRBV14 with TRBJ2-7, with D tentatively TRBD1 (6 bases). Per germline, CDR1 SGHDN and CDR2 FVKESK. This CDR3 is 15 amino acids long. V lost 4 bases and J 1 base, leaving 14 bases between the germline ends. The DNA for the CDR3 is TGTGCCAGCAGCCCAGGGGTAGCACCATCCTACGAGCAGTACTTC. Protein product: CASSPGVAPSYEQYF.

The CDR3 here is CAGSWDINYGYTF. CDR3 sequence (DNA): TGTGCCGGCTCGTGGGACATAAACTATGGCTACACCTTC. The chain uses TRBV2 and TRBJ1-2; tentatively, D is TRBD1 (6 bases). The CDR3 loop spans 13 amino acids. V shed 11 bases and J shed 2 bases, with 15 bases lying between them. The germline CDR1 and CDR2 sequences are SNHLY and FYNNEI.

The chain employs TRBV7-6 and TRBJ2-3, with 11 bases aligning to TRBD2. The junction had 3 bases not matched to a gene; V was cut back by 5 bases and J by 2 bases. The length of the CDR3 is 15 residues. Looked up from germline, CDR1 is SGHVS and CDR2 is FNYEAQ. CDR3 in amino acids: CASSPGLAATDTQYF. DNA for the CDR3: TGTGCCAGCAGCCCGGGACTAGCGGCCACAGATACGCAGTATTTT.

The chain recombines TRBV11-1 with TRBJ2-3; weak D call: TRBD2 (6 bases). This CDR3 is 11 amino acids long. V was shortened by 5 bases and J by 11 bases, with 11 bases between the two germline ends. Germline values: CDR1 SGHAT, CDR2 FQDESV (reference sequence). Written as DNA, the CDR3 is TGTGCCAGCAGCCCCGGGACTTTGCAGTATTTT. Encoded protein: CASSPGTLQYF.

The rearrangement links TRBV5-8 to TRBJ2-2; 7 bases are shared with TRBD1. Trimming removed 5 bases from V and 1 base from J; junction bases left unmatched: 2. Germline V gene sequence: CDR1 SGHTS, CDR2 YDEGEE. This CDR3 region has 14 residues. CDR3 protein: CASSRDRNTGELFF. CDR3 in DNA: TGTGCCAGCAGTCGGGACAGGAACACCGGGGAGCTGTTTTTT.

This clone was observed a few times. This chain links TRBV9 with TRBJ1-1; D unclear. Trimming took off 0 bases at V and 3 bases at J, with 6 bases between the two ends. From germline, CDR1 is SGDLS and CDR2 YYNGEE. The length of the CDR3 is 13 residues. The CDR3 DNA reads as TGTGCCAGCAGCGTAGCCTCCGACACTGAAGCTTTCTTT. Its translation: CASSVASDTEAFF.

Comment on this clone: This sample includes further DNA sequences coding for the same CDR3. V usage is TRBV19 and J usage is TRBJ2-1; 13 bases are shared with TRBD2. V lost 4 bases, J lost 3 bases, and 3 bases stayed unmatched. Germline V lookup: CDR1 LNHDA, CDR2 SQIVND (reference sequence). The CDR3 runs to 16 residues. The CDR3 coding sequence is TGTGCCAGTAGTACCAGGACTAGCGGGAGCTACAATGAGCAGTTCTTC. It translates to CASSTRTSGSYNEQFF.